The rows below give T cell receptor beta chains drawn from one sample of a study of T cell changes during pregnancy in multiple sclerosis. Assay used: immunoSEQ multiplex PCR; TCRdb lists only in-frame clones, some missing. The table shows more than 9,000 clones, with around 89% occurring only once. The sequenced sample was CD8+ T cells from peripheral blood mononuclear cells, obtained in the first trimester of pregnancy. The source is a female donor in good health, enrolled as a control in a pregnancy study. CDR3s leave out the opening cysteine and the closing phenylalanine or tryptophan. Clone size is stated in some rows and not others, as once, few, many or a class when expanded.

CDR3 protein: SVLIQGNEQF
clone size: NA
V gene: TRBV29-1
J gene: TRBJ2-1
CDR3 length: 10

CDR3 protein: ASSEGGAGANVLT
clone size: few
V gene: TRBV6-1
J gene: TRBJ2-6
CDR3 length: 13

CDR3 protein: ASSIRDRKPYEQY
clone size: NA
V gene: TRBV19
J gene: TRBJ2-7
CDR3 length: 13

CDR3 protein: SVAGTAGTGELF
clone size: once
V gene: TRBV29-1
J gene: TRBJ2-2
CDR3 length: 12

CDR3 protein: ASSLGGSYNEQF
clone size: NA
V gene: TRBV7-9
J gene: TRBJ2-1
CDR3 length: 12

CDR3 protein: ASSPPGQGAMNTEAF
clone size: once
V gene: TRBV5-4
J gene: TRBJ1-1
CDR3 length: 15

CDR3 protein: SVEDLETGVTGELF
clone size: NA
V gene: TRBV29-1
J gene: TRBJ2-2
CDR3 length: 14

CDR3 protein: ASSPDRRYGYT
clone size: NA
V gene: TRBV11-1
J gene: TRBJ1-2
CDR3 length: 11

CDR3 protein: ASSVGSGNTEAF
clone size: NA
V gene: TRBV9
J gene: TRBJ1-1
CDR3 length: 12

CDR3 protein: ASSDGTSFETQY
clone size: NA
V gene: TRBV6-1
J gene: TRBJ2-5
CDR3 length: 12

CDR3 protein: ASSQYRGNYGYT
clone size: once
V gene: TRBV4-3
J gene: TRBJ1-2
CDR3 length: 12

CDR3 protein: AWCDGRGADETQY
clone size: NA
V gene: TRBV30
J gene: TRBJ2-5
CDR3 length: 13

CDR3 protein: ASSPGGGKQPQH
clone size: NA
V gene: TRBV5-6
J gene: TRBJ1-5
CDR3 length: 12

CDR3 protein: ASSPEVSGANVLT
clone size: NA
V gene: TRBV9
J gene: TRBJ2-6
CDR3 length: 13

CDR3 protein: ASSAQEGPDRNEQF
clone size: NA
V gene: TRBV9
J gene: TRBJ2-1
CDR3 length: 14

CDR3 protein: ASSEGWGREKLF
clone size: once
V gene: TRBV6-1
J gene: TRBJ1-4
CDR3 length: 12

CDR3 protein: ASSLPGGEEY
clone size: NA
V gene: TRBV27
J gene: TRBJ2-7
CDR3 length: 10

CDR3 protein: ASSESVSGGTDTQY
clone size: few
V gene: TRBV6-4
J gene: TRBJ2-3
CDR3 length: 14

CDR3 protein: ASSFGGRELF
clone size: NA
V gene: TRBV27
J gene: TRBJ2-2
CDR3 length: 10

CDR3 protein: ASKEGAMPHQETQY
clone size: NA
V gene: TRBV21-1
J gene: TRBJ2-5
CDR3 length: 14

CDR3 protein: ASSIQGQGNGYT
clone size: NA
V gene: TRBV19
J gene: TRBJ1-2
CDR3 length: 12

CDR3 protein: ALITEGEKLF
clone size: NA
V gene: TRBV30
J gene: TRBJ1-4
CDR3 length: 10

CDR3 protein: ASQGTNTGELF
clone size: NA
V gene: TRBV9
J gene: TRBJ2-2
CDR3 length: 11

CDR3 protein: ASSMTGGTYEQY
clone size: NA
V gene: TRBV19
J gene: TRBJ2-7
CDR3 length: 12

CDR3 protein: ASSQERTGELF
clone size: NA
V gene: TRBV4-2
J gene: TRBJ2-2
CDR3 length: 11

CDR3 protein: ASYGGRGGRPLYTGELF
clone size: NA
V gene: TRBV5-1
J gene: TRBJ2-2
CDR3 length: 17

CDR3 protein: ASSLSQGWNTEAF
clone size: once
V gene: TRBV5-1
J gene: TRBJ1-1
CDR3 length: 13

CDR3 protein: ASSQKDRGVNTGELF
clone size: NA
V gene: TRBV14
J gene: TRBJ2-2
CDR3 length: 15

CDR3 protein: ASSSPQGMNTEAF
clone size: NA
V gene: TRBV7-9
J gene: TRBJ1-1
CDR3 length: 13

CDR3 protein: ASSLTEMNTEAF
clone size: NA
V gene: TRBV9
J gene: TRBJ1-1
CDR3 length: 12